The 10 T cell receptor beta chains given below trace back to one sample, sequenced in a study of cytomegalovirus exposure and HLA in healthy donors. Libraries were prepared by immunoSEQ multiplex PCR; TCRdb keeps only in-frame clonotypes and omits some of them. Among some 120,000 clones listed, about nine tenths were seen once. The source material was PBMCs. Receptors were obtained from a woman between 18 and 30 years old in good health and CMV-seronegative.

The chain carries TRBV5-6 and TRBJ2-1, with a weak D call TRBD2 (5 bases). CDR1 is SGHDT and CDR2 is YYEEEE in the germline V gene. Trimming removed 4 bases at V and 6 bases at J, with 20 bases between. There are 16 residues in the CDR3. Here the CDR3 reads CASSPRRGKRPNEQFF. CDR3 nucleotides: TGTGCCAGCAGCCCTCGCCGGGGAAAGCGGCCCAATGAGCAGTTCTTC.

The rearrangement joins TRBV28 to TRBJ1-1, with D perhaps TRBD1 (6 bases). The CDR3 is made up of 11 amino acids. Trimming pared 4 bases from V and 11 bases from J, leaving 11 bases between. From germline, CDR1 is MDHEN and CDR2 SYDVKM. CDR3 bases: TGTGCCAGCAGTTCGGACAGAAGGGCTTTCTTT. Amino acid sequence: CASSSDRRAFF.

V and J are TRBV18 and TRBJ2-1, with D perhaps TRBD1 (6 bases). The CDR3 runs to 15 residues. Deletions cut 3 bases from V and 3 bases from J, with 12 bases between. The germline V gene has CDR1 KGHSH and CDR2 LQKENI. CDR3 DNA sequence: TGTGCCAGCTCACCCCGACAGGCCAACTACAATGAGCAGTTCTTC. This sequence encodes CASSPRQANYNEQFF.

The genes are TRBV5-4 and TRBJ1-2; 7 bases are a match to TRBD1. The junction had 2 bases not matched to a gene; V was cut back by 2 bases and J by 4 bases. There are 13 residues in the CDR3. Per germline, CDR1 SGHNT and CDR2 YYREEE (reference sequence). The CDR3 sequence: CASSFRDSYGYTF. The CDR3 DNA reads as TGTGCCAGCAGCTTCCGGGACAGCTATGGCTACACCTTC.

The chain combines TRBV7-9 with TRBJ1-3; TRBD1 agrees at 9 bases. This CDR3 has 16 amino acids. Trimming took 6 bases from V and 4 from J; bases not matched to a gene: 10. Germline V gene sequence: CDR1 SEHNR, CDR2 FQNEAQ (reference sequence). CDR3 sequence reads: CASSEARTGAGNTIYF. For the CDR3, the DNA is TGTGCCAGCAGTGAAGCACGGACAGGGGCCGGAAACACCATATATTTT.

The gene calls are TRBV27 and TRBJ2-3; 12 bases map to TRBD2. CDR1 and CDR2 from the germline V gene are MNHEY and SMNVEV (reference sequence). Unmatched junction bases numbered 3, after V lost 8 bases and J lost 6 bases. This CDR3 spans 13 amino acids. The CDR3 spells CASRLAGVDTQYF. As DNA, the CDR3 is TGTGCCAGCCGACTAGCGGGAGTGGATACGCAGTATTTT.

The rearrangement links TRBV19 to TRBJ2-2, with TRBD2 identical over 8 bases. V shed 11 bases, J shed 2 bases, and the junction held 7 bases outside the gene matches. Germline V gene sequence: CDR1 LNHDA, CDR2 SQIVND (reference sequence). This CDR3 is built from 14 residues. In DNA form, the CDR3 reads TGTGCCGGCCGGACTAGCCAAAACACCGGGGAGCTGTTTTTT. Amino acid sequence: CAGRTSQNTGELFF.

The J gene is TRBJ2-7, the V gene TRBV10-3; 7 bases match TRBD2. This CDR3 has 16 amino acids. Germline values: CDR1 ENHRY, CDR2 SYGVKD. Trimming cost V 10 bases and J 3 bases; bases outside gene matches: 18. The CDR3 loop reads CATGPKGLAESYEQYF. The CDR3 DNA sequence: TGTGCCACAGGCCCAAAAGGGCTAGCGGAAAGCTACGAGCAGTACTTC.

The chain joins TRBV27 to TRBJ1-1; tentative D call: TRBD1 (5 bases). V lost 5 bases to trimming and J lost 1 base, with 11 bases between them. This CDR3 has 14 amino acids. CDR1 and CDR2 (germline): MNHEY, SMNVEV (reference sequence). The CDR3 DNA reads as TGTGCCAGCAGTCCGTACGACAGGAACACTGAAGCTTTCTTT. The encoded protein is CASSPYDRNTEAFF.

The rearrangement links TRBV19 to TRBJ1-2, with 8 positions matching TRBD1. The V gene end was trimmed by 5 bases and the J gene end by 8 bases; junction bases not matched to a gene: 13. The CDR3 totals 15 residues. CDR1 and CDR2 (germline): LNHDA, SQIVND (reference sequence). For the CDR3, the DNA is TGTGCCAGTAGTCAGGGGACAGGCAAACCGGGGGGCTACACCTTC. It specifies CASSQGTGKPGGYTF. The whole variable domain, filled in from reference TRBV19 and TRBJ1-2, reads DGGITQSPKYLFRKEGQNVTLSCEQNLNHDAMYWYRQDPGQGLRLIYYSQIVNDFQKGDIAEGYSVSREKKESFPLTVTSAQKNPTAFYLCASSQGTGKPGGYTFGSGTRLTVV.